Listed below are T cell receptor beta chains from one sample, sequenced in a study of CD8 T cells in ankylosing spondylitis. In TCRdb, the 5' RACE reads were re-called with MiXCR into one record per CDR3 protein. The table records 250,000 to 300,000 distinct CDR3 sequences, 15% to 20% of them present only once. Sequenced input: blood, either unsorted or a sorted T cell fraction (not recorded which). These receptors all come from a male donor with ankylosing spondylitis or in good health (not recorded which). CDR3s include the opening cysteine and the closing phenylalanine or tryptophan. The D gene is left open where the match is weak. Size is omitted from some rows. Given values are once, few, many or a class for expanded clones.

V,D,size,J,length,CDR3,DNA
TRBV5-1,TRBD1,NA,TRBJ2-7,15,CASSLDREPPYEQYF,TGCGCCAGCAGCTTAGACAGGGAGCCCCCCTACGAGCAGTACTTC
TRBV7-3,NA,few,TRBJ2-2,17,CASSRPGGGRGAGELFF,TGTGCCAGCAGCCGACCCGGAGGGGGAAGGGGGGCCGGGGAGCTGTTTTTT
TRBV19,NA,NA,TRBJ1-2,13,CASSLQPRDGYTF,TGTGCCAGTAGTCTCCAGCCGCGAGATGGCTACACCTTC
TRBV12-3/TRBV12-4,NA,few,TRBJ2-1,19,CASSFLGPGDLSSYNEQFF,TGTGCCAGCAGTTTTTTAGGACCAGGCGACCTGAGCTCCTACAATGAGCAGTTCTTC
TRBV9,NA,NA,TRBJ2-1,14,CASSTWDGQDEPFF,TGTGCCAGCAGCACCTGGGACGGACAAGATGAGCCGTTCTTC
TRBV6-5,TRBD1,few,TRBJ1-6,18,CASSYSKTGASYNSPLHF,TGTGCCAGCAGTTACTCGAAAACAGGGGCCTCCTATAATTCACCCCTCCACTTT
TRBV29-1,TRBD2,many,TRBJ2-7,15,CSAALTSGRQYEQYF,TGCAGCGCCGCCCTTACTAGCGGGAGGCAGTACGAGCAGTACTTC
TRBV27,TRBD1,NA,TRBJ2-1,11,CASSWGTGKFF,TGTGCCAGCAGTTGGGGGACAGGGAAGTTCTTC
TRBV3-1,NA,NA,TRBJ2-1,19,CASRSPAPSGARGYNEQFF,TGTGCCAGCAGGTCCCCTGCTCCCTCGGGGGCGCGGGGTTACAATGAGCAGTTCTTC
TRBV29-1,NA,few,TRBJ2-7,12,CSVALANYEQYF,TGCAGCGTTGCGCTAGCGAACTACGAGCAGTACTTC
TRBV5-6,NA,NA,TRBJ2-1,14,CASSPGPPVDEQFF,TGTGCCAGCAGCCCTGGACCTCCGGTCGATGAGCAGTTCTTC
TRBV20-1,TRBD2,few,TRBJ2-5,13,CSSTSGSLETQYF,TGCAGCTCCACTAGCGGGAGTTTAGAGACCCAGTACTTC
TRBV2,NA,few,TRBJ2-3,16,CASSEVWGRETDTQYF,TGTGCCAGCAGTGAAGTTTGGGGGCGTGAGACAGATACGCAGTATTTT
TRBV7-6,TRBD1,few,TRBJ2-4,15,CASSLGGTGDNIQYF,TGTGCCAGCAGCTTAGGGGGGACAGGGGACAACATTCAGTACTTC
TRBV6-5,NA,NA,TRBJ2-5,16,CASSSPLSGAVGTQYF,TGTGCCAGCAGTTCACCCTTATCGGGGGCCGTCGGGACCCAGTACTTC
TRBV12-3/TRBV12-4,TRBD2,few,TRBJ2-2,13,CASEGGDTGELFF,TGTGCCAGCGAGGGAGGGGACACCGGGGAGCTGTTTTTT
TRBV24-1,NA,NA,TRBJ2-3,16,CATGDFDTSGTDTQYF,TGTGCCACCGGTGATTTCGACACTTCAGGAACAGATACGCAGTATTTT
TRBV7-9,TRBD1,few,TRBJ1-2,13,CASRGTGDVGYTF,TGTGCCAGCAGGGGGACAGGGGACGTTGGCTACACCTTC
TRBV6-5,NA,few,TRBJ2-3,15,CASSNWDTSTDTQYF,TGTGCCAGCAGTAACTGGGACACAAGCACAGATACGCAGTATTTT
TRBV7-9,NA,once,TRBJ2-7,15,CASSSTLASTNEQYF,TGTGCCAGCAGCTCGACTCTAGCATCGACTAACGAGCAGTACTTC
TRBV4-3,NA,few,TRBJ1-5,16,CASSQDARDSNQPQHF,TGCGCCAGCAGCCAAGACGCCCGGGATAGCAATCAGCCCCAGCATTTT
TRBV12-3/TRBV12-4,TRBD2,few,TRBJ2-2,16,CASRSPGTRNTGELFF,TGTGCCAGCAGATCCCCCGGGACTAGGAACACCGGGGAGCTGTTTTTT
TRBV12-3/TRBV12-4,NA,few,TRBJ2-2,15,CASSLWPTNTGELFF,TGTGCCAGCAGTTTGTGGCCGACGAACACCGGGGAGCTGTTTTTT
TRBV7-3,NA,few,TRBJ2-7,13,CASSLHPQGEQYF,TGTGCCAGCAGCTTACACCCCCAAGGGGAGCAGTACTTC
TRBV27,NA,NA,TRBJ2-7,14,CASSRLRESYEQYF,TGTGCCAGCAGCAGACTTAGGGAGTCCTACGAGCAGTACTTC
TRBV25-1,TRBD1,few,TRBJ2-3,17,CASSDYPGQGATDTQYF,TGTGCCAGCAGTGACTACCCGGGACAGGGGGCAACAGATACGCAGTATTTT
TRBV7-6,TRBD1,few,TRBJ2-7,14,CASSSGTVTGEQYF,TGTGCCAGCAGCTCCGGGACAGTTACTGGCGAGCAGTACTTC
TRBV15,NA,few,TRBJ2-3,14,CATSTYRSTDTQYF,TGTGCCACCAGCACCTATCGAAGCACAGATACGCAGTATTTT
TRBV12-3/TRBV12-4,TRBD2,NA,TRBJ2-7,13,CASSSSGREEQYF,TGTGCCAGCAGCTCAAGCGGGAGGGAAGAGCAGTACTTC